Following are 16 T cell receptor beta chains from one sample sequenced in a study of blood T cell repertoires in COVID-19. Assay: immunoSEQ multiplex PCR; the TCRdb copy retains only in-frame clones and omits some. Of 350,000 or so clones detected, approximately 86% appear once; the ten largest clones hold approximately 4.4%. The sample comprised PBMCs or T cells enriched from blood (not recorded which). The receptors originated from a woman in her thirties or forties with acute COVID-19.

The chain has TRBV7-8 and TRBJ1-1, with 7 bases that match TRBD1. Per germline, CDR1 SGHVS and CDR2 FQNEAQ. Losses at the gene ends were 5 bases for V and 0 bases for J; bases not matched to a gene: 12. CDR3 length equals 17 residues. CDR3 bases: TGTGCCAGCAGCAAGGACAGGATTAGGACCATGAACACTGAAGCTTTCTTT. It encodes CASSKDRIRTMNTEAFF.

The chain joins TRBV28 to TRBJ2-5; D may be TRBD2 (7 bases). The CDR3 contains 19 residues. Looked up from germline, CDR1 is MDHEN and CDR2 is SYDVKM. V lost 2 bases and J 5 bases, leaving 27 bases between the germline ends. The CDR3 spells CASSLTRGRGGVGGETQYF. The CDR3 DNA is TGTGCCAGCAGTTTAACTCGCGGGAGAGGGGGGGTAGGAGGGGAGACCCAGTACTTC.

Written as DNA, the CDR3 is TGTGCCAGCAGTCTGGAGACAGGACCCTACGAGCAGTACTTC. Its protein product is CASSLETGPYEQYF. V is TRBV6-5 and J is TRBJ2-7; a weak D match, TRBD1 (6 bases). The length of the CDR3 is 14 residues. V dropped 5 bases and J dropped 2 bases, with 13 bases sitting between them. CDR1 and CDR2 (germline): MNHEY, SVGAGI.

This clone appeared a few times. CDR3 DNA: TGTGCCAGCAGTTTATTCGGCGGGAGGGGATCCCCCGGCGAGCAGTACTTC. It is translated as CASSLFGGRGSPGEQYF. The chain links TRBV28 to TRBJ2-7; 9 bases are a match to TRBD2. Germline-derived CDR1 and CDR2 are MDHEN and SYDVKM. The length of the CDR3 is 17 residues. Trimming at V came to 1 base and at J to 6 bases, leaving 13 bases not matched to a gene.

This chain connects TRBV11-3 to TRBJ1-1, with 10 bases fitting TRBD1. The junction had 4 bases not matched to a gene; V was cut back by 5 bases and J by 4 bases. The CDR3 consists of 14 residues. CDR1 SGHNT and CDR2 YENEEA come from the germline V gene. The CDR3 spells CASSEGQGSTEAFF. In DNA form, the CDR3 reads TGTGCCAGCAGCGAGGGACAGGGGAGCACTGAAGCTTTCTTT.

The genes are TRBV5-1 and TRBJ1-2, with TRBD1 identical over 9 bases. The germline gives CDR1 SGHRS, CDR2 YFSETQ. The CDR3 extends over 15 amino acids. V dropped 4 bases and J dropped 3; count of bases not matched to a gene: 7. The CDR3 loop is CASSDPTGGDYGYTF. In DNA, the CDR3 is TGCGCCAGCAGCGATCCGACAGGGGGAGACTATGGCTACACCTTC.

The chain's CDR3 is CASSADKGLGTDTQYF. The CDR3 DNA reads TGTGCCAGCTCAGCAGACAAGGGGCTTGGCACAGATACGCAGTATTTT. This rearrangement joins TRBV18 to TRBJ2-3; a weak D match, TRBD1 (5 bases). V was trimmed by 5 bases and J by 1 base, leaving 16 bases between them. This CDR3 comprises 16 residues. Germline values: CDR1 KGHSH, CDR2 LQKENI.

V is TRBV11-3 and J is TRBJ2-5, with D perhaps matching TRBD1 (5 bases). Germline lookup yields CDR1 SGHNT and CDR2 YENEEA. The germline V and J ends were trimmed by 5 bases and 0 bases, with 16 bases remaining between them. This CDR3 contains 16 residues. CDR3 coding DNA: TGTGCCAGCAGCCCTTCCTGGACATACTACCAAGAGACCCAGTACTTC. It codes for CASSPSWTYYQETQYF.

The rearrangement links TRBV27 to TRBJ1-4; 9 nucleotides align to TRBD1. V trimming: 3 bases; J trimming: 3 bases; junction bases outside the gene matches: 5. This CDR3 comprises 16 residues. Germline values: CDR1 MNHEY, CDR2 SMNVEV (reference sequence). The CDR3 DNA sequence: TGTGCCAGCAGTTTCGGACAGGGGAAAGCTAATGAAAAACTGTTTTTT. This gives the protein CASSFGQGKANEKLFF.

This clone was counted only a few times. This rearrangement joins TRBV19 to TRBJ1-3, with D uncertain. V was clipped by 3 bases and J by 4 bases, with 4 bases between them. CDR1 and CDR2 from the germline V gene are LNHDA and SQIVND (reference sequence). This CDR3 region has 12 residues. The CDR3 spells CASSMRGNTIYF. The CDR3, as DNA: TGTGCCAGTAGTATGAGAGGAAACACCATATATTTT.

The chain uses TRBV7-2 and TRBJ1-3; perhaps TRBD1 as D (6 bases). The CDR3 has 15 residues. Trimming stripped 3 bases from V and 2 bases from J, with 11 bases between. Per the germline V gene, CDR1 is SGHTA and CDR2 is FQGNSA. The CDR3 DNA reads TGTGCCAGCAGCTTTAACAGGGCCCCTGGAAACACCATATATTTT. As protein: CASSFNRAPGNTIYF.

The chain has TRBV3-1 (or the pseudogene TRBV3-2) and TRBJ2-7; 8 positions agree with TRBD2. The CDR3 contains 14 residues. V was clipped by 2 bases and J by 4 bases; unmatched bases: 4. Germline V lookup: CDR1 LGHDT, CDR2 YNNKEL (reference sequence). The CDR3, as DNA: TGTGCCAGCAGCCAAAGAGCGGGAGCTTACGAGCAGTACTTC. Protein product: CASSQRAGAYEQYF.

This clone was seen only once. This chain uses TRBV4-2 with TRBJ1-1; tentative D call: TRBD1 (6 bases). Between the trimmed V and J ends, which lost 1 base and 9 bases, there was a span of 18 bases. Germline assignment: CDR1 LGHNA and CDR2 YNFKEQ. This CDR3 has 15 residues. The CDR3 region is CASSQAGTRVGKAFF. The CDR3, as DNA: TGTGCCAGCAGCCAAGCCGGGACACGAGTGGGGAAAGCTTTCTTT.

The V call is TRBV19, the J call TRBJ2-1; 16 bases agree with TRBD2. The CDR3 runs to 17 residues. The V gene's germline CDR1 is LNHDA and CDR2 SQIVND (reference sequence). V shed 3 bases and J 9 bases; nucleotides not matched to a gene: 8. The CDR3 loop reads CASSIHGTSGRGGEQFF. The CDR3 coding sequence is TGTGCCAGTAGTATCCATGGGACTAGCGGGAGGGGTGGTGAGCAGTTCTTC.

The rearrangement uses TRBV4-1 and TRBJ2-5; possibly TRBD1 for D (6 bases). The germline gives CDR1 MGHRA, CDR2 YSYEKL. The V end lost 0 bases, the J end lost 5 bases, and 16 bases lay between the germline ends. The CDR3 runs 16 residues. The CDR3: CASSQDPGAGSETQYF. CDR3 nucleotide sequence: TGCGCCAGCAGCCAAGATCCAGGGGCTGGGTCGGAGACCCAGTACTTC.

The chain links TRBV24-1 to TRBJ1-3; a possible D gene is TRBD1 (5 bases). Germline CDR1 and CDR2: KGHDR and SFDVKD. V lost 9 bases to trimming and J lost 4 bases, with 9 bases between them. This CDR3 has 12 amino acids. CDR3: CATDREGNTIYF. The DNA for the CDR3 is TGTGCCACCGACAGAGAGGGAAACACCATATATTTT.